In this sample, the clone carrying this TCR beta chain turned up a few times. Its specificity is unknown. This entry comes from a study of T-cell reconstitution after alpha-beta-depleted transplantation in children. Overall study results and limits: There were reportedly several hundred expanded graft clones from which alpha-beta T cells came about two months after transplant. From newly produced T cells came most of the T-cell counts and diversity one year after transplant.

This CDR3 contains 14 residues. Germline-derived CDR1 and CDR2 are SGHTA and FQGNSA. The trim removed 3 bases at V and 6 bases at J, leaving 8 bases unmatched. TCRbeta library preparation incorporated unique molecular identifiers. TCRdb passed the PCR reads through MiXCR, listing each CDR3 protein once. The data show about 510,000 distinct CDR3 sequences, approximately 10% seen once. The J gene is TRBJ2-7, the V gene TRBV7-2, with 7 bases lining up with TRBD2. The clonotype was recovered from a female patient aged 2-9 years who had a stem cell transplant for aplastic anemia, so the T cells may come from the graft donor. The source material was PBMCs, mostly from graft donor cells, sampled 180 days after TCRalphabeta/CD19-depleted stem cell transplant. The CDR3 nucleotides read TGTGCCAGCAGCTTCTCGGGGGAGGGCCGCGAGCAGTACTTC. This encodes CASSFSGEGREQYF.